This T cell receptor beta chain appears in the sequencing data of a study of T cell responses to AZD1222 COVID-19 vaccine. Across the whole study: Pooled in the analysis were second doses at about 4 or about 12 weeks.

Turning to this clone: Its specificity is unknown.

TCRdb's copy holds only in-frame clones and misses some; the assay was immunoSEQ multiplex PCR. Seen here are some 50,000 clones, approximately 84% observed once, and the top ten hold roughly 30%. General study points: Clonal diversity was possibly underestimated; the donors were predominantly white British and more often female.

The specimen was peripheral blood, collected on day 0 of AZD1222 vaccination. This TCR was sampled from an adult in good health.

The CDR3 DNA sequence: TGTGCCAGCAGGACCGGGACCGAAGAGACCCAGTACTTC. Its translation is CASRTGTEETQYF. The rearrangement joins TRBV6-6 to TRBJ2-5; D is tentatively TRBD1 or TRBD2 (5 bases each). CDR1 is MNHNY and CDR2 is SVGAGI in the germline V gene (reference sequence). Between the trimmed V and J ends, which lost 6 bases and 3 bases, there was a span of 11 bases. This CDR3 is 13 amino acids long.